This T cell receptor beta chain was sequenced in a study of OX40 agonist ivuxolimab in advanced cancers. For the study in its entirety: Ivuxolimab was a fully human IgG2 agonistic monoclonal antibody targeting the costimulatory receptor OX40 (CD134). Of the approximately 50 dose-escalation patients, hepatocellular carcinoma was present in some 19, melanoma in some 15, renal cell carcinoma in 9 and head and neck cancer in 9. The paper describes the monotherapy dose-escalation part (N of about 54 patients) of the phase I trial of ivuxolimab. Patients were allowed to have had prior anti-PD-1, anti-PD-L1 or anti-CTLA-4 therapy, and around two fifths of the dose-escalation patients had been treated with checkpoint inhibitors. Intravenous ivuxolimab was administered to patients every 2 weeks at six dose levels: 0.01, 0.1, 0.3, 1.5, 3 and 10 mg/kg. The dose-escalation cohort was roughly 80% male with a mean age of approximately 60 years, ranging from roughly 23 to 90. Partial responses were achieved by three dose-escalation patients, of whom one had hepatocellular carcinoma and two had cutaneous melanoma. The purpose of peripheral TCRbeta sequencing was to test whether ivuxolimab changed TCR sequence diversity and led to clonal T-cell expansion. Overall study outcomes, separate from this receptor: The antigen specificity of the peripheral T cells that underwent clonal expansion was not determined. In partial responders in the 0.1-3.0 mg/kg groups, normalized peripheral clonal expansion was found to be among the lowest, especially among CD8+ T cells. At doses of 0.1 to 3.0 mg/kg, clonal expansion of both CD4+ and CD8+ T cells in blood was seen between baseline and week 6. Low levels of normalized T-cell clonal expansion were also seen in some nonresponding patients. After ivuxolimab, more expanded clones were found on average in CD8+ T cells than in CD4+ T cells.

Concerning this clone: What antigen it recognizes has not been identified. Base qualities are not recorded, but no much larger clone differs from it by a single base.

Sequences SGHKS (CDR1) and YYEKEE (CDR2) are obtained from the germline V gene (reference sequence). The cysteine opens and the phenylalanine closes a CDR3 of 15 amino acids. The retained sequence is limited to the CDR3, 45 bases, with the frame set at the first base. V and J are trimmed by 1 base and 1 base, and the gene matches miss 3 bases of the junction. Genomic DNA was extracted from sorted cells for sequencing of the TCRbeta CDR3 region. TCRbeta CDR3 regions were sequenced using the immunoSEQ Assay. The source is immuneACCESS, and TCRdb retained only in-frame sequences with V and J called. Part of the clones is not carried over; for the studies checked, unresolved V genes explain less than half of this, and the remainder is unexplained. Counted in this sample were some 50,000 clones; about 87% of them appeared once. Approximately 2% of the sample is held by the ten biggest clonotypes. The trial excluded patients who had a history of autoimmune disease or were on systemic immunosuppression. Peripheral blood for TCR sequencing was collected from all dose cohorts at baseline, on cycle 4 day 1, and on cycle 7 day 1. The samples were taken from a phase I, first-in-human, multicenter, open-label dose-escalation trial of ivuxolimab. Adults with locally advanced or metastatic melanoma, renal cell carcinoma, hepatocellular carcinoma or head and neck squamous cell carcinoma were enrolled in the trial. Before TCR sequencing, CD4+ and CD8+ T cells were separately sorted from peripheral blood.

This chain joins TRBV5-5 to TRBJ2-3; 7 of the junction bases match TRBD2. The sample in question was CD4+ or CD8+ T cells sorted from blood, obtained in a trial of the OX40 agonist ivuxolimab. The sequence derives from an adult with an advanced solid tumor such as melanoma, head and neck, liver or kidney cancer. The CDR3 has the sequence CASSLMGGGTDTQYF. The DNA is as follows: TGTGCCAGCAGCTTGATGGGAGGGGGCACAGATACGCAGTATTTT.